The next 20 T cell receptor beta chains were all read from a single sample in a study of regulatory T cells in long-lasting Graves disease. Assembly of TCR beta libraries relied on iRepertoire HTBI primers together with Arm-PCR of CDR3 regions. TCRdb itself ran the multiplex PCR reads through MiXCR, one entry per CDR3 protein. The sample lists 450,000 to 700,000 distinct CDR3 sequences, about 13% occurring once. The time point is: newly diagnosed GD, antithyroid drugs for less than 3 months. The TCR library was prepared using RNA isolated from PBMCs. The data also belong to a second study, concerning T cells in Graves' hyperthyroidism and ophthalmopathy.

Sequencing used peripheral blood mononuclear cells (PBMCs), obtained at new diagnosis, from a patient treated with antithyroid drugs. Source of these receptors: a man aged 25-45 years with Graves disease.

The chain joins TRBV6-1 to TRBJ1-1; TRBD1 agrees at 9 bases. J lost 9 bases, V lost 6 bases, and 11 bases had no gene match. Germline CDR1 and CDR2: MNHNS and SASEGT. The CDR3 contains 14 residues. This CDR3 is CASSPGQGVLKAFF. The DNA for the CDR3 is TGTGCCAGCAGCCCGGGACAGGGAGTGCTAAAAGCTTTCTTT.

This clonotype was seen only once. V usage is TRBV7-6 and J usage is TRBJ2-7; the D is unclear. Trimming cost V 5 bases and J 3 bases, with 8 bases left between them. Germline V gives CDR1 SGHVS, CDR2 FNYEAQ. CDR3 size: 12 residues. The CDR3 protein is CASSDTFYEQYF. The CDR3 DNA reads TGTGCCAGCAGCGATACGTTCTACGAGCAGTACTTC.

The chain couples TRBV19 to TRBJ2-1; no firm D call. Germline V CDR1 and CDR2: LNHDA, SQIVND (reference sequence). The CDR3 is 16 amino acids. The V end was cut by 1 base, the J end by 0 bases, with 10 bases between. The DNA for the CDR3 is TGTGCCAGTAGTATAGCCCGCGCAAGCTCCTACAATGAGCAGTTCTTC. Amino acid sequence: CASSIARASSYNEQFF.

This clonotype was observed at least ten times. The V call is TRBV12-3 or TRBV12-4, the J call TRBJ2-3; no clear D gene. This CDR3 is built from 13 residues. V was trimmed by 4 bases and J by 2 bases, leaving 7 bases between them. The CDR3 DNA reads TGTGCCAGCAGTTCAGACACCACAGATACGCAGTATTTT. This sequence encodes CASSSDTTDTQYF.

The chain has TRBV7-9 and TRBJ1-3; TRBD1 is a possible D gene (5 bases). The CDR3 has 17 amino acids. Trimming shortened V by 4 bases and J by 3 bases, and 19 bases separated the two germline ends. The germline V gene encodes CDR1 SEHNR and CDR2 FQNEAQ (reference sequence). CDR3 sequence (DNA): TGTGCCAGCAGCTCATTTAGGACATTACAGAATGGAAACACCATATATTTT. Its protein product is CASSSFRTLQNGNTIYF.

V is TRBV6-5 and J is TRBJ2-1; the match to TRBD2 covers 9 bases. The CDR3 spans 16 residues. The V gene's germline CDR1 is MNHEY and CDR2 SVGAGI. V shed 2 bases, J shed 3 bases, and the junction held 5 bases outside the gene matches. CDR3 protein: CASSYHSGSFYNEQFF. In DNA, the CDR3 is TGTGCCAGCAGTTACCATAGCGGGAGTTTCTACAATGAGCAGTTCTTC.

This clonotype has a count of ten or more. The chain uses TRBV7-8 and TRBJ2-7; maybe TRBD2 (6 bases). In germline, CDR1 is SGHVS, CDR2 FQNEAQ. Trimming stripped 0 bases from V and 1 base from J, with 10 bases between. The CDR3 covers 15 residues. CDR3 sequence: CASSLALSGSYEQYF. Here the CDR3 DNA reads TGTGCCAGCAGCTTAGCGCTTAGCGGTTCCTACGAGCAGTACTTC.

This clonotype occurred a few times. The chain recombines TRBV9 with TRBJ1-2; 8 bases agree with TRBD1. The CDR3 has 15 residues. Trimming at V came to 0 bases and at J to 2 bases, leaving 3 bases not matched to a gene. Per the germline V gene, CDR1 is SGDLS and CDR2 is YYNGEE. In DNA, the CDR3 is TGTGCCAGCAGCGTAGCAGGACAGGGAAACTATGGCTACACCTTC. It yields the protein CASSVAGQGNYGYTF.

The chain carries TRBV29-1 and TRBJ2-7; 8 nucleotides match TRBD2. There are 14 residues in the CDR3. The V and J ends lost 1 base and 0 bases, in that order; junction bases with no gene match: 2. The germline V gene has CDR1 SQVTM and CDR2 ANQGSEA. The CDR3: CSVEAGGASYEQYF. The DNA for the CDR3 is TGCAGCGTTGAAGCGGGAGGGGCCTCCTACGAGCAGTACTTC.

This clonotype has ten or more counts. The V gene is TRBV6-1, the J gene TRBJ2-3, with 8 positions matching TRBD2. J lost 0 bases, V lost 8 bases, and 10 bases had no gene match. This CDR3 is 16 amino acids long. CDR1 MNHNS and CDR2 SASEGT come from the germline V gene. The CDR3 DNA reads TGTGCCAGCGCGAGGCCTACTAGCGGAAGCACAGATACGCAGTATTTT. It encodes CASARPTSGSTDTQYF.

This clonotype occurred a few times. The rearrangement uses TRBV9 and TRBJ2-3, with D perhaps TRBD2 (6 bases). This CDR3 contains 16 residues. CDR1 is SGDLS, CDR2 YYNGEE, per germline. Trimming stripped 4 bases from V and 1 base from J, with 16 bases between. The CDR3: CASSPSQASGTDTQYF. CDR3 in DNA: TGTGCCAGCAGCCCGAGCCAGGCTAGCGGCACAGATACGCAGTATTTT.

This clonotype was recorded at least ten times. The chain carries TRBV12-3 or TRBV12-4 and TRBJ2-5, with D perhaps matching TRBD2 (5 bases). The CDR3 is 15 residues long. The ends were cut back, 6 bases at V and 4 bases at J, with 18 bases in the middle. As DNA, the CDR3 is TGTGCCAGCAGCCCAAGAGGAAGTACTAGAGAGACCCAGTACTTC. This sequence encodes CASSPRGSTRETQYF.

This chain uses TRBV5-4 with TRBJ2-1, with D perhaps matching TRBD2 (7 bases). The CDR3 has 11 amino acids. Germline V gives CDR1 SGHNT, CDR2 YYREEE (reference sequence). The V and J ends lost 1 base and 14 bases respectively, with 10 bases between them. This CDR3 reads CASSLKGGEFF. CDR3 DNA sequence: TGTGCCAGCAGCTTGAAGGGGGGGGAGTTCTTC.

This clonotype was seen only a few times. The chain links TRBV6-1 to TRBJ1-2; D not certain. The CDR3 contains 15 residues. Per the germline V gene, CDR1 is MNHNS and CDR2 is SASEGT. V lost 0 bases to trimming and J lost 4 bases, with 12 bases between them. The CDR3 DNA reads TGTGCCAGCAGTGAAGCGCTCGGCGGATTCTATGGCTACACCTTC. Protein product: CASSEALGGFYGYTF.

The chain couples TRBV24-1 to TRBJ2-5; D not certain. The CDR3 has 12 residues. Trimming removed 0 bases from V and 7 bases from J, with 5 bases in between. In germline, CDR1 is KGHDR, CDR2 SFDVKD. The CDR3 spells CATSDLLGTQYF. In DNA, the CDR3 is TGTGCCACCAGTGATTTGCTGGGGACCCAGTACTTC.

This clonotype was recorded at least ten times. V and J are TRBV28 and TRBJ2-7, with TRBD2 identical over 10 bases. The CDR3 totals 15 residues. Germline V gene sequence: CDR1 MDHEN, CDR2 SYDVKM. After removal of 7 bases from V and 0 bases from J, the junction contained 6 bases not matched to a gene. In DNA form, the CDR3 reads TGTGCCAGCAACCTAGCGGGGGCGAACTCCTACGAGCAGTACTTC. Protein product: CASNLAGANSYEQYF.

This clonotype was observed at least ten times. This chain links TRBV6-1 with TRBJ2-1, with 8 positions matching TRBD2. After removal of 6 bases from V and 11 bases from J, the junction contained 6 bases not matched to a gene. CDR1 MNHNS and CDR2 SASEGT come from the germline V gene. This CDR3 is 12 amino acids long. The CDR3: CASRSAGGKQFF. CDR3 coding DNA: TGTGCCAGCAGATCTGCGGGAGGAAAGCAGTTCTTC.

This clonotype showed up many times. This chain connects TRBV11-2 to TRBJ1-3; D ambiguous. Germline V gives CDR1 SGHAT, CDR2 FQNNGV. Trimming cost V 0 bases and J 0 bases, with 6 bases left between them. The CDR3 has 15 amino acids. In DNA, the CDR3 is TGTGCCAGCAGCTTAGACGGCCGCTCTGGAAACACCATATATTTT. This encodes CASSLDGRSGNTIYF.

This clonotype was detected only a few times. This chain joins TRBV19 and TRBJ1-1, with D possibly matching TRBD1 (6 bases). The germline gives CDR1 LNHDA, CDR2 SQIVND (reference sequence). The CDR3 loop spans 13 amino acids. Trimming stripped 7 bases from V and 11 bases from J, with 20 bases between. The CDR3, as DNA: TGTGCCAGTACTTCTCAGGGGAATCTGGGTGCTTTCTTT. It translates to CASTSQGNLGAFF.

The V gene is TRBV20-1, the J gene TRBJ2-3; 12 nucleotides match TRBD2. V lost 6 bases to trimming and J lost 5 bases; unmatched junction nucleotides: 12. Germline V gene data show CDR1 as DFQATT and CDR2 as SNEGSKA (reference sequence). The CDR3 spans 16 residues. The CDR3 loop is CSAQSLAGGLGDTQYF. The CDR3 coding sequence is TGCAGTGCCCAATCACTAGCGGGAGGATTAGGAGATACGCAGTATTTT.